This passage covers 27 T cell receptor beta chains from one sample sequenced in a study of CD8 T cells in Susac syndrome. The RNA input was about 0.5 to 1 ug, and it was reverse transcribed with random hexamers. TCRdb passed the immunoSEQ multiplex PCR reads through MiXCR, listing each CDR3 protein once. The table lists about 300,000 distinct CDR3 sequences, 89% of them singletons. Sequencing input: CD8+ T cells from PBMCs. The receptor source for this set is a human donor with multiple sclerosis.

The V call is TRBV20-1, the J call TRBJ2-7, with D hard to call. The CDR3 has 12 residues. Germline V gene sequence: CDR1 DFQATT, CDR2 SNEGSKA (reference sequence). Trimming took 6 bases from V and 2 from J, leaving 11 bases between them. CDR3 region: CSAWRSPYEQYF. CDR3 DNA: TGCAGTGCCTGGAGAAGCCCCTACGAGCAGTACTTC.

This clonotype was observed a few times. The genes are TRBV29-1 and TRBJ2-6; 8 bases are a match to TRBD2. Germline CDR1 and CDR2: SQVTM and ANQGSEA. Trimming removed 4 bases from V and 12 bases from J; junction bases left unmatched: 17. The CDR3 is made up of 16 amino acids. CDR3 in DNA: TGCAGCGTTGCAAGATTTGATGGACTAGCATCTGGCGTCCTGACTTTC. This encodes CSVARFDGLASGVLTF.

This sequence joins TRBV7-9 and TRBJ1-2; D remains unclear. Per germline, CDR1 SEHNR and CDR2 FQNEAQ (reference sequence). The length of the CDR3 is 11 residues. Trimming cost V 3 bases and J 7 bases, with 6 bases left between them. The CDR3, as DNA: TGTGCCAGCAGCTTGATTTCTGGCTACACCTTC. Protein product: CASSLISGYTF.

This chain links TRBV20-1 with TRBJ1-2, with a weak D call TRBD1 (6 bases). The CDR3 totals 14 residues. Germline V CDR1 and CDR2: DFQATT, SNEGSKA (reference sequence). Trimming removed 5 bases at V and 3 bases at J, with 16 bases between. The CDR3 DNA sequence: TGCAGTGCTCCACCGACAGGTGGAGACTATGGCTACACCTTC. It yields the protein CSAPPTGGDYGYTF.

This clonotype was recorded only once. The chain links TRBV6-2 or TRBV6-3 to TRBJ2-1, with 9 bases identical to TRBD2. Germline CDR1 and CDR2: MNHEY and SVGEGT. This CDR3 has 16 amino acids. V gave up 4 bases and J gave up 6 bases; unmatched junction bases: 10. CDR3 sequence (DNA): TGTGCCAGCAGTTTGCCGGGACTAGCTCCCTCCAATGAGCAGTTCTTC. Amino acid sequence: CASSLPGLAPSNEQFF.

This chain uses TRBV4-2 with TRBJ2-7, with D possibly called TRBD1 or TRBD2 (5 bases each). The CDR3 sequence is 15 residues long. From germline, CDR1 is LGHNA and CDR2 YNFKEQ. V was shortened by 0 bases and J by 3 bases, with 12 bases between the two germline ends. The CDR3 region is CASSQELGRSYEQYF. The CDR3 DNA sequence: TGTGCCAGCAGCCAAGAACTGGGACGGAGCTACGAGCAGTACTTC.

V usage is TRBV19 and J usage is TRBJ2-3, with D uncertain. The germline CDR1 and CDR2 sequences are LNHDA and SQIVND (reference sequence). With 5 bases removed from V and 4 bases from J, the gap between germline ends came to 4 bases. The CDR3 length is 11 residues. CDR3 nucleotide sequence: TGTGCCAGTAGTGTTGCAGATACGCAGTATTTT. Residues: CASSVADTQYF.

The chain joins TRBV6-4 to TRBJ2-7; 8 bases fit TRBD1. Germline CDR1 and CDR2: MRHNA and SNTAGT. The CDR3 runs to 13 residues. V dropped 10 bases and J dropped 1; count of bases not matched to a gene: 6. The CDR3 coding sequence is TGTGCCATCTCGGACAGGGAGTCCTACGAGCAGTACTTC. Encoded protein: CAISDRESYEQYF.

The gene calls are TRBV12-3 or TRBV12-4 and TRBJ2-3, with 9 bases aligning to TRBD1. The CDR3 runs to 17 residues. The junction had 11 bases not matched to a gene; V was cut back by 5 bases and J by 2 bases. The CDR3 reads CASSTRTGTGITDTQYF. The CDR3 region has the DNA TGTGCCAGCAGTACGCGGACCGGGACAGGGATCACAGATACGCAGTATTTT.

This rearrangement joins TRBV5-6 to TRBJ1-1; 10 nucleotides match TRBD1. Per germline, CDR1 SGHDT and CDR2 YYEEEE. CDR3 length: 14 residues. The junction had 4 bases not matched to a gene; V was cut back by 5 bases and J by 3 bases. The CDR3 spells CASRFGQGDTEAFF. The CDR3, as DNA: TGTGCCAGCAGATTTGGACAGGGGGACACTGAAGCTTTCTTT.

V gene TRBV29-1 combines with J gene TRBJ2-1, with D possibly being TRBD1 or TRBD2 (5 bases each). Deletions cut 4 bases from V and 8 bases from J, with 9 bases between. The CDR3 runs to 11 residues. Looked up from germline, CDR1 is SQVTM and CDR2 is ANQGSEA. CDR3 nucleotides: TGCAGCGTTGGGGGGACCGATGAGCAGTTCTTC. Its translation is CSVGGTDEQFF.

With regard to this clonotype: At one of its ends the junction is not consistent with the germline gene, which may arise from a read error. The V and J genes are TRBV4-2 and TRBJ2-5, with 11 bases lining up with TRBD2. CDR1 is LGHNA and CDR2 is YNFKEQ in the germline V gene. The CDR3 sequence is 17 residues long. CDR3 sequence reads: CASGQLAGGSVQETQYF. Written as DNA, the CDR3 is TGTGCCAGCGGCCAATTAGCGGGGGGGTCCGTACAAGAGACCCAGTACTTC.

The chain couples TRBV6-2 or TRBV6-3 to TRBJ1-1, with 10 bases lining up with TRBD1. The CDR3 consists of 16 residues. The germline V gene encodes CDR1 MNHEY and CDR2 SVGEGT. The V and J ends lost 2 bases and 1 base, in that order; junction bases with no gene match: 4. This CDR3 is CASSYGDRGWNTEAFF. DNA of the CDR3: TGTGCCAGCAGTTACGGGGACAGGGGATGGAACACTGAAGCTTTCTTT.

The CDR3 DNA follows: TGTGCCAGCAGCCAGCAGACTTTACCGGGACTAGCGTCCTACAATGAGCAGTTCTTC. Amino acids: CASSQQTLPGLASYNEQFF. The rearrangement joins TRBV3-1 to TRBJ2-1; 10 bases line up with TRBD2. The ends lost 3 bases at V and 1 base at J; junction bases unmatched: 12. Looked up from germline, CDR1 is LGHDT and CDR2 is YNNKEL (reference sequence). The CDR3 extends over 19 amino acids.

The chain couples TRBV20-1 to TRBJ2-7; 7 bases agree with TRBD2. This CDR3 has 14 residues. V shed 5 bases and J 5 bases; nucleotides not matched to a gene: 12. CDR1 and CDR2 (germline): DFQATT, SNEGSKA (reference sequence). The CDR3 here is CSASGGGVSDEQYF. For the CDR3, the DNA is TGCAGTGCTTCCGGTGGGGGGGTCTCTGACGAGCAGTACTTC.

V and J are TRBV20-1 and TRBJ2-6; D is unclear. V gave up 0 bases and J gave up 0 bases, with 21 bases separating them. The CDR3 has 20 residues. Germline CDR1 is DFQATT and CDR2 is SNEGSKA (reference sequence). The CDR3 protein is CSAREGPVTCYFSGANVLTF. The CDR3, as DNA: TGCAGTGCTAGAGAAGGTCCTGTGACATGCTACTTCTCTGGGGCCAACGTCCTGACTTTC.

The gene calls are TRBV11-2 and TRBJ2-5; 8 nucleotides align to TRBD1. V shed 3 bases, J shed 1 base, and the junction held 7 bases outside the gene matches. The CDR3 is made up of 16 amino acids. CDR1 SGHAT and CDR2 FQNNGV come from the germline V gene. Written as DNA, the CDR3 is TGTGCCAGCAGCTTTTTCCCAGGACAGGGCCAAGAGACCCAGTACTTC. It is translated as CASSFFPGQGQETQYF.

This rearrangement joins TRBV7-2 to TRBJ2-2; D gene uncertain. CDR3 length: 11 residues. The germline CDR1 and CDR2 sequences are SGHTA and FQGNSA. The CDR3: CARAATGELFF. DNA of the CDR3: TGTGCAAGGGCGGCCACCGGGGAGCTGTTTTTT.

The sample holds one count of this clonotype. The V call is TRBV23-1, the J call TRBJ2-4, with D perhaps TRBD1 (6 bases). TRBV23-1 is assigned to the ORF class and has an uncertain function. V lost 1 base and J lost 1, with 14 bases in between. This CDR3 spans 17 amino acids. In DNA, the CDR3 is TGCGCCAGCAGTCAATTATTGGGGGCGGTCGCCAAAAACATTCAGTACTTC. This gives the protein CASSQLLGAVAKNIQYF.

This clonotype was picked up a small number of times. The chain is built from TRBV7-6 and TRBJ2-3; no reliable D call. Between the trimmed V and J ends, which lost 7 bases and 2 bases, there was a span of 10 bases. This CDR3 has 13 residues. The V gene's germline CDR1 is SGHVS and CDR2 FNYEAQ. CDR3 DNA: TGTGCCAGCAACAGAATCCCCACAGATACGCAGTATTTT. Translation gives CASNRIPTDTQYF.

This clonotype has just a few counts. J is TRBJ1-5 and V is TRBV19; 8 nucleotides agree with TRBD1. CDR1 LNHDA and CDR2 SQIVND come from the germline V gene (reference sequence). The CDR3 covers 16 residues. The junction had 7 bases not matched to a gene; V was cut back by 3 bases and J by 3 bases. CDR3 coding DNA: TGTGCCAGTAGTATCGGTGACAGGGGATTCAATCAGCCCCAGCATTTT. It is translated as CASSIGDRGFNQPQHF.

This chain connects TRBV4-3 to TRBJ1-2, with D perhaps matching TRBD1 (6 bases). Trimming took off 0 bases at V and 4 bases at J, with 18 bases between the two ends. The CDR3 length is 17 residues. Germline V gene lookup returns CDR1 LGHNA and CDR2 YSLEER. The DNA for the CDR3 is TGCGCCAGCAGCCAAGATCGGGGGGCAGCCCGTGCCTATGGCTACACCTTC. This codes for CASSQDRGAARAYGYTF.

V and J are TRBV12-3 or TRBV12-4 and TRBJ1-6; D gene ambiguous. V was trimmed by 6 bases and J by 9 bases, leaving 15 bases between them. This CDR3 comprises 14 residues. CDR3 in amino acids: CASSQGLFFSPLHF. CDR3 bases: TGTGCCAGCAGCCAAGGACTTTTTTTTTCACCCCTCCACTTT.

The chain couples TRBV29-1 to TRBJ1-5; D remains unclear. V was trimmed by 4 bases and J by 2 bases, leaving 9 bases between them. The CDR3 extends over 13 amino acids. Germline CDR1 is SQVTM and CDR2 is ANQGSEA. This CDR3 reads CSVGAVGNQPQHF. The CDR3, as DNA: TGCAGCGTTGGCGCTGTGGGCAATCAGCCCCAGCATTTT.

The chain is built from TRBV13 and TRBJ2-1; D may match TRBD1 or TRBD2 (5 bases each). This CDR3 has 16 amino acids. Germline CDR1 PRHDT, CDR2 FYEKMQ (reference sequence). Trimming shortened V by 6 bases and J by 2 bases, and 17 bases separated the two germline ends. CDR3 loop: CASREEGVNPYNEQFF. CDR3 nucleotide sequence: TGTGCCAGCAGGGAGGAAGGGGTAAACCCCTACAATGAGCAGTTCTTC.

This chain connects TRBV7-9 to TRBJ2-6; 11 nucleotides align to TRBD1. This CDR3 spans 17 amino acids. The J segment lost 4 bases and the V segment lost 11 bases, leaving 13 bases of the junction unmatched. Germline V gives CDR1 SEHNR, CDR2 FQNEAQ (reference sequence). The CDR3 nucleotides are TGTGCCGCCGCCCCCGGGACAGGGGGTGTGGGGGCCAACGTCCTGACTTTC. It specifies CAAAPGTGGVGANVLTF.

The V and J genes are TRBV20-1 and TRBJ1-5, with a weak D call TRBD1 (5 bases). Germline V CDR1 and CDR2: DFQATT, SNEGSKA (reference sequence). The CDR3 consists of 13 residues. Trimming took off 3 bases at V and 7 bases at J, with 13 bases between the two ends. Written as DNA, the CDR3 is TGCAGTGCTAGTAGCCCGGGGGGGCAGCCCCAGCATTTT. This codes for CSASSPGGQPQHF.